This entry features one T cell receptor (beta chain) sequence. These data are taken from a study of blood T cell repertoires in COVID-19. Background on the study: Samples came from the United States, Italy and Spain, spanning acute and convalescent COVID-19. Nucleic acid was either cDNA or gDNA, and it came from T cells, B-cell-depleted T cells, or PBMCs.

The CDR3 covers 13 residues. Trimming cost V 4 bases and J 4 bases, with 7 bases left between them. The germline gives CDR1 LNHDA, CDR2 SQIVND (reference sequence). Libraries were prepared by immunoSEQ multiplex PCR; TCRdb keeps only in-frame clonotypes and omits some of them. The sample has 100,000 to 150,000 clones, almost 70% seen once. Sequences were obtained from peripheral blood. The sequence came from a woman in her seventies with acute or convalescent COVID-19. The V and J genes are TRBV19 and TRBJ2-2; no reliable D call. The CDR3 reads CASSTLGTGELFF. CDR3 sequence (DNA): TGTGCCAGTAGTACCCTCGGCACCGGGGAGCTGTTTTTT.